Below, 8 T cell receptor beta chains from the same sample are listed, as sequenced in a study of early T cells in non-severe SARS-CoV-2 infection. MiXCR was run by TCRdb on the 5' RACE reads, yielding one entry per CDR3 protein. The sample shows 80,000 or so distinct CDR3 sequences, over 13% of them seen only once. What was sequenced was whole blood. The receptors derive from an adult who was a healthcare worker with PCR-confirmed SARS-CoV-2 infection or an uninfected control (not recorded which).

This clonotype was found a few times. V gene TRBV3-1 combines with J gene TRBJ2-1; TRBD2 matches 10 bases. This CDR3 is built from 16 residues. Losses at the gene ends were 3 bases for V and 3 bases for J; bases not matched to a gene: 5. CDR1 LGHDT and CDR2 YNNKEL come from the germline V gene (reference sequence). CDR3 in DNA: TGTGCCAGCAGCCAGGCCCCTAGCGGGGGCTACAATGAGCAGTTCTTC. Protein: CASSQAPSGGYNEQFF.

The table lists this clonotype with a few counts. The genes are TRBV5-4 and TRBJ2-7; possible D gene TRBD1, 6 bases. V was cut by 4 bases and J by 5 bases, with 7 bases left in between. Germline CDR1 reads SGHNT; CDR2 reads YYREEE (reference sequence). The CDR3 has 11 amino acids. CDR3 in amino acids: CASSTGNEQYF. CDR3 nucleotide sequence: TGTGCCAGCAGCACAGGGAACGAGCAGTACTTC.

This clonotype was observed a few times. The genes are TRBV7-2 and TRBJ1-2; 12 bases align to TRBD1. The CDR3 has 17 amino acids. With V trimmed by 1 base and J by 4 bases, 7 bases remained unmatched. Germline V gives CDR1 SGHTA, CDR2 FQGNSA. CDR3 loop: CASSLERDRGLVYGYTF. The CDR3 coding sequence is TGTGCCAGCAGCTTAGAGAGGGACAGGGGGCTTGTCTATGGCTACACCTTC. Complete variable domain (other parts from reference TRBV7-2 and TRBJ1-2): GAGVSQSPSNKVTEKGKDVELRCDPISGHTALYWYRQSLGQGLEFLIYFQGNSAPDKSGLPSDRFSAERTGGSVSTLTIQRTQQEDSAVYLCASSLERDRGLVYGYTFGSGTRLTVV.

There are a few counts of this clonotype. The CDR3, as DNA: TGCGCCAGCAGCTTTGGGGGGGCCTCCTACGAGCAGTACTTC. Translation gives CASSFGGASYEQYF. V is TRBV5-1 and J is TRBJ2-7, with D possibly TRBD2 on 7 matching bases. Trimming took off 2 bases at V and 0 bases at J, with 9 bases between the two ends. Germline loops: CDR1 SGHRS, CDR2 YFSETQ. CDR3 length equals 14 residues.

This clonotype was observed many times. The chain has TRBV19 and TRBJ2-2, with TRBD2 matching over 9 bases. The CDR3 extends over 16 amino acids. J lost 4 bases, V lost 2 bases, and 5 bases had no gene match. Per germline, CDR1 LNHDA and CDR2 SQIVND (reference sequence). DNA of the CDR3: TGTGCCAGTAGTATATGGTCGACTAGCGGCACCGGGGAGCTGTTTTTT. Its protein product is CASSIWSTSGTGELFF.

This clonotype was observed many times. The V call is TRBV14, the J call TRBJ1-6; TRBD1 might be the D (6 bases). Trimming took 2 bases from V and 10 from J, leaving 12 bases between them. This CDR3 spans 14 amino acids. Germline CDR1 is SGHDN and CDR2 is FVKESK. CDR3 in DNA: TGTGCCAGCAGCCAACGGGACAATCGGTCACCCCTCCACTTT. It codes for CASSQRDNRSPLHF.

There are many counts of this clonotype. The gene calls are TRBV4-1 and TRBJ2-2; D may be TRBD1 (5 bases). The V and J ends lost 5 bases and 11 bases respectively, with 15 bases between them. Germline loops: CDR1 MGHRA, CDR2 YSYEKL. This CDR3 region has 13 residues. The CDR3 here is CASSALGAKELFF. CDR3 nucleotides: TGCGCCAGCAGCGCGCTAGGGGCCAAAGAGCTGTTTTTT.

In this sample, this clonotype turned up a few times. The V and J genes are TRBV2 and TRBJ2-2, with unresolved D. Germline assignment: CDR1 SNHLY and CDR2 FYNNEI. The CDR3 contains 14 residues. V lost 8 bases, J lost 5 bases, and 15 bases lay in between. The CDR3 is CASRGGVRTGELFF. In nucleotides, the CDR3 is TGTGCCAGCCGTGGTGGGGTGAGGACCGGGGAGCTGTTTTTT.